What follows are 27 T cell receptor beta chains derived from one specimen sequenced in a study of shared clonotypes between healthy human individuals. Clones were sequenced by immunoSEQ multiplex PCR, and TCRdb holds only the in-frame ones, with some missing. Among some 1 million clones, about 75% were seen once, and the ten largest hold approximately 1.5%. The sample comprised memory CD4+ T cells sorted from blood. Subset in this sample: CD45RA-negative fraction. The source of these receptors is a young man in good health.

This clone was observed once. The chain couples TRBV28 to TRBJ1-2; tentatively, D is TRBD1 (6 bases). The CDR3 is 14 amino acids. V dropped 6 bases and J dropped 7 bases, with 18 bases sitting between them. The germline V gene encodes CDR1 MDHEN and CDR2 SYDVKM. CDR3 sequence: CASSPGAGRTGYTF. The CDR3 DNA is TGTGCCAGCAGCCCGGGGGCAGGTCGAACTGGCTACACCTTC.

This clone has just a few counts. The chain combines TRBV9 with TRBJ1-3, with 9 bases matching TRBD1. Germline V gene lookup returns CDR1 SGDLS and CDR2 YYNGEE. Germline trimming cut 3 bases from V and 0 bases from J; bases unmatched to any gene: 4. The CDR3 covers 16 residues. CDR3 protein: CASSAADRGSGNTIYF. The CDR3 DNA sequence: TGTGCCAGCAGCGCAGCGGACAGGGGCTCTGGAAACACCATATATTTT. The complete variable domain, with remaining parts taken from reference TRBV9 and TRBJ1-3, reads DSGVTQTPKHLITATGQRVTLRCSPRSGDLSVYWYQQSLDQGLQFLIQYYNGEERAKGNILERFSAQQFPDLHSELNLSSLELGDSALYFCASSAADRGSGNTIYFGEGSWLTVV.

The rearrangement links TRBV5-4 to TRBJ2-1, with D hard to call. Trimming cost V 1 base and J 0 bases, with 14 bases left between them. Germline V CDR1 and CDR2: SGHNT, YYREEE (reference sequence). This CDR3 has 17 residues. For the CDR3, the DNA is TGTGCCAGCAGCTTGACTCTCGTAAGTAGCTCCTACAATGAGCAGTTCTTC. This codes for CASSLTLVSSSYNEQFF.

The chain employs TRBV7-2 and TRBJ2-3; 10 bases match TRBD2. Germline loops: CDR1 SGHTA, CDR2 FQGNSA. The CDR3 length is 16 residues. With 1 base clipped from V and 4 bases from J, the junction kept 5 bases outside the gene matches. The CDR3 DNA sequence: TGTGCCAGCAGCTTAGAGCGTAGCGGGAGGTCAGATACGCAGTATTTT. Translated: CASSLERSGRSDTQYF.

This sequence joins TRBV6-5 and TRBJ1-5, with TRBD1 as a possible D gene (6 bases). Trimming left V 7 bases short and J 1 base short, with 11 bases between. The CDR3 has 14 amino acids. Germline V gene lookup returns CDR1 MNHEY and CDR2 SVGAGI. As DNA, the CDR3 is TGTGCCAGCACTAACAGGGTCAGCAATCAGCCCCAGCATTTT. Translating gives CASTNRVSNQPQHF.

The chain links TRBV5-6 to TRBJ2-7; perhaps TRBD1 as D (6 bases). Trimming took off 4 bases at V and 2 bases at J, with 16 bases between the two ends. Germline V gene data show CDR1 as SGHDT and CDR2 as YYEEEE. This CDR3 region has 15 residues. The CDR3 loop reads CASSTTGLGTYEQYF. Written as DNA, the CDR3 is TGTGCCAGCAGCACGACAGGCCTGGGAACCTACGAGCAGTACTTC. Full variable domain (remainder filled in from reference TRBV5-6 and TRBJ2-7): DAGVTQSPTHLIKTRGQQVTLRCSPKSGHDTVSWYQQALGQGPQFIFQYYEEEERQRGNFPDRFSGHQFPNYSSELNVNALLLGDSALYLCASSTTGLGTYEQYFGPGTRLTVT.

The chain employs TRBV7-6 and TRBJ2-3; 10 nucleotides agree with TRBD2. V shed 5 bases, J shed 0 bases, and the junction held 5 bases outside the gene matches. Germline values: CDR1 SGHVS, CDR2 FNYEAQ. This CDR3 is built from 16 residues. The CDR3 region is CASSARTSGSTDTQYF. For the CDR3, the DNA is TGTGCCAGCAGCGCAAGGACTAGCGGAAGCACAGATACGCAGTATTTT. Filled out from reference TRBV7-6 and TRBJ2-3, the complete variable domain reads GAGVSQSPRYKVTKRGQDVALRCDPISGHVSLYWYRQALGQGPEFLTYFNYEAQQDKSGLPNDRFSAERPEGSISTLTIQRTEQRDSAMYRCASSARTSGSTDTQYFGPGTRLTVL.

This chain's CDR3 is CASSPINRDSHEQYF. The DNA of the CDR3 is TGTGCCAGCAGCCCAATCAACCGGGACAGCCACGAGCAGTACTTC. The chain couples TRBV6-6 to TRBJ2-7, with 7 bases that match TRBD1. The CDR3 spans 15 residues. CDR1 is MNHNY and CDR2 is SVGAGI in the germline V gene (reference sequence). The junction had 13 bases not matched to a gene; V was cut back by 6 bases and J by 5 bases.

The CDR3 nucleotides are TGTGCCAGCAGTGAGCCCCCGGATACGCAGTATTTT. Protein: CASSEPPDTQYF. The genes are TRBV2 and TRBJ2-3; unclear D gene. Between the trimmed V and J ends, which lost 3 bases and 6 bases, there was a span of 7 bases. This CDR3 comprises 12 residues. Germline V gene lookup returns CDR1 SNHLY and CDR2 FYNNEI.

The chain employs TRBV11-2 and TRBJ2-2; D unclear. The germline V gene has CDR1 SGHAT and CDR2 FQNNGV. With 0 bases removed from V and 5 bases from J, the gap between germline ends came to 7 bases. The CDR3 is 14 amino acids. As DNA, the CDR3 is TGTGCCAGCAGCTTAGATTGGGTGACCGGGGAGCTGTTTTTT. Its protein is CASSLDWVTGELFF.

As to this clone: In the same sample, other DNA sequences code for this CDR3. CDR3 sequence: CAISESGYNEQFF. The CDR3 DNA reads as TGTGCCATCAGTGAGTCTGGGTACAATGAGCAGTTCTTC. The V and J genes are TRBV10-3 and TRBJ2-1; D gene unclear. Germline-derived CDR1 and CDR2 are ENHRY and SYGVKD. The CDR3 is made up of 13 amino acids. Trimming left V 0 bases short and J 4 bases short, with 4 bases between.

Written as DNA, the CDR3 is TGTGCCAGAAGCTTGGCAGGGTTGTATCCCGGGGAGCTGTTTTTT. It codes for CARSLAGLYPGELFF. This rearrangement joins TRBV5-3 to TRBJ2-2; D is possibly TRBD1 (5 bases). TRBV5-3 is filed as an ORF, its function uncertain. Trimming took off 0 bases at V and 6 bases at J, with 12 bases between the two ends. This CDR3 contains 15 residues.

The chain links TRBV6-5 to TRBJ2-1; 9 bases line up with TRBD1. The V and J ends lost 2 bases and 10 bases, in that order; junction bases with no gene match: 9. Germline V gene lookup returns CDR1 MNHEY and CDR2 SVGAGI. The CDR3 is made up of 15 amino acids. The CDR3 sequence: CASSYAKDRGGEQFF. The DNA for the CDR3 is TGTGCCAGCAGTTACGCCAAGGACAGGGGAGGGGAGCAGTTCTTC.

The chain uses TRBV19 and TRBJ1-4, with 9 bases that match TRBD1. The V segment lost 9 bases and the J segment 8 bases; nucleotides outside the gene matches: 10. The CDR3 runs 14 residues. CDR1 LNHDA and CDR2 SQIVND come from the germline V gene (reference sequence). CDR3 sequence reads: CASNRGQGPEKLFF. The CDR3 bases are TGTGCCAGCAACCGCGGACAGGGGCCAGAAAAACTGTTTTTT.

V usage is TRBV5-1 and J usage is TRBJ2-7; no definite D call. The ends were cut back, 4 bases at V and 1 base at J, with 15 bases in the middle. From germline, CDR1 is SGHRS and CDR2 YFSETQ. This CDR3 has 15 amino acids. The CDR3 is CASSQSPGGSYEQYF. CDR3 nucleotide sequence: TGCGCCAGCAGCCAGAGCCCAGGCGGATCCTACGAGCAGTACTTC.

This chain joins TRBV15 and TRBJ2-1, with D maybe TRBD2 (6 bases). Trimming stripped 0 bases from V and 7 bases from J, with 10 bases between. This CDR3 has 14 residues. In germline, CDR1 is LNHNV, CDR2 YYDKDF (reference sequence). The CDR3 is CATSRDGGSNEQFF. As DNA, the CDR3 is TGTGCCACCAGCAGAGACGGGGGTTCGAATGAGCAGTTCTTC. Full variable domain (outside the CDR3, taken from reference TRBV15 and TRBJ2-1): DAMVIQNPRYQVTQFGKPVTLSCSQTLNHNVMYWYQQKSSQAPKLLFHYYDKDFNNEADTPDNFQSRRPNTSFCFLDIRSPGLGDTAMYLCATSRDGGSNEQFFGPGTRLTVL.

The CDR3 nucleotides are TGTGCCAGCTCACCAAAATCCGGGGGGAATGAAAAACTGTTTTTT. It yields the protein CASSPKSGGNEKLFF. V is TRBV18 and J is TRBJ1-4; possibly TRBD1 for D (5 bases). The CDR3 has 15 amino acids. Trimming removed 2 bases at V and 5 bases at J, with 12 bases between. Germline loops: CDR1 KGHSH, CDR2 LQKENI.

The chain links TRBV12-5 to TRBJ2-7, with 9 bases aligning to TRBD1. The ends lost 7 bases at V and 5 bases at J; junction bases unmatched: 9. This CDR3 comprises 14 residues. Germline values: CDR1 LGHNT, CDR2 FRNRAP. The CDR3: CASASGTGINEQYF. The DNA of the CDR3 is TGTGCTAGTGCCTCAGGGACAGGGATTAACGAGCAGTACTTC.

The rearrangement links TRBV14 to TRBJ2-7, with 7 nucleotides matching TRBD1. The CDR3 is 15 amino acids. With V trimmed by 4 bases and J by 0 bases, 6 bases remained unmatched. Per germline, CDR1 SGHDN and CDR2 FVKESK. The CDR3 loop is CASSLAGTASYEQYF. CDR3 nucleotide sequence: TGTGCCAGCAGCCTAGCCGGGACAGCCTCCTACGAGCAGTACTTC.

The gene calls are TRBV10-2 and TRBJ2-5; D unclear. Gene TRBJ2-7 matches the end of the DNA better, so the J call may be wrong. The CDR3 runs to 12 residues. Germline V CDR1 and CDR2: WSHSY, SAAADI. The CDR3 is CASSATAYEQYF. The CDR3 bases are TGCGCCAGCAGTGCTACAGCGTACGAGCAGTACTTC.

The chain uses TRBV27 and TRBJ1-1; perhaps TRBD1 as D (5 bases). From germline, CDR1 is MNHEY and CDR2 SMNVEV (reference sequence). The CDR3 length is 14 residues. V shed 6 bases and J shed 6 bases, with 17 bases lying between them. The CDR3, as DNA: TGTGCCAGCAGCCGACAGACTTCTTTCCCTGAAGCTTTCTTT. The encoded protein is CASSRQTSFPEAFF.

The chain recombines TRBV18 with TRBJ1-2, with 7 bases aligning to TRBD1. CDR1 and CDR2 from the germline V gene are KGHSH and LQKENI. With 4 bases clipped from V and 9 bases from J, the junction kept 11 bases outside the gene matches. This CDR3 spans 14 amino acids. Written as DNA, the CDR3 is TGTGCCAGCTCACACCTAGAGACAGGGATGAGCTACACCTTC. It codes for CASSHLETGMSYTF.

The chain couples TRBV30 to TRBJ1-6, with 7 bases matching TRBD1. After removal of 5 bases from V and 6 bases from J, the junction contained 7 bases not matched to a gene. This CDR3 spans 14 amino acids. The germline gives CDR1 GTSNPN, CDR2 SVGIG (reference sequence). CDR3 region: CAWAGQRSNSPLHF. In DNA, the CDR3 is TGTGCCTGGGCGGGACAGCGCAGTAATTCACCCCTCCACTTT.

The chain links TRBV5-6 to TRBJ2-7; D could derive from TRBD1 or TRBD2 (5 bases each). Trimming removed 4 bases from V and 7 bases from J, with 15 bases in between. The CDR3 loop spans 13 amino acids. From germline, CDR1 is SGHDT and CDR2 YYEEEE. CDR3 nucleotides: TGTGCCAGCAGCACGGGGCCCCAAAGGGAGCAGTACTTC. Its protein is CASSTGPQREQYF.

This clone occurred once. The CDR3 loop reads CASSPRQGTSSNGEQFF. CDR3 DNA sequence: TGTGCCAGCAGTCCTAGACAGGGGACTAGCTCTAACGGTGAGCAGTTCTTC. The genes are TRBV9 and TRBJ2-1, with D maybe TRBD2 (9 bases). Germline-derived CDR1 and CDR2 are SGDLS and YYNGEE. V lost 5 bases and J lost 9, with 27 bases in between. The CDR3 sequence is 17 residues long.

This clone was seen just once. The CDR3 reads CASSPGRGPGTPRPYNEQFF. In nucleotides, the CDR3 is TGTGCCAGCAGCCCTGGACGGGGTCCCGGGACTCCTCGCCCTTACAATGAGCAGTTCTTC. The V and J genes are TRBV14 and TRBJ2-1, with TRBD2 as a possible D gene (6 bases). Trimming left V 4 bases short and J 4 bases short, with 29 bases between. This CDR3 is built from 20 residues. Germline V gene data show CDR1 as SGHDN and CDR2 as FVKESK.

V and J are TRBV6-5 and TRBJ2-7; maybe TRBD2 (5 bases). The CDR3 totals 15 residues. The V gene lost 6 bases and the J gene lost 3 bases, with 18 bases spanning the gap. Germline assignment: CDR1 MNHEY and CDR2 SVGAGI. The DNA for the CDR3 is TGTGCCAGCAGCCGCAGCCGGGGATCCGGCTACGAGCAGTACTTC. It translates to CASSRSRGSGYEQYF.